What follows are 19 T cell receptor beta chains derived from one specimen sequenced in a study of cytomegalovirus exposure and HLA in healthy donors. PCR was performed using 60 Vbeta and 13 Jbeta primers. Sequencing used immunoSEQ multiplex PCR; TCRdb keeps in-frame clones, though not all of them. The sample consists of roughly 120,000 clones, roughly 14% of them appearing once. Sample: PBMCs. These receptors were collected from a woman in her late teens or twenties in good health and CMV-seronegative.

The chain joins TRBV5-8 to TRBJ1-2; D is ambiguous. Trimming stripped 5 bases from V and 2 bases from J, with 13 bases between. The CDR3 has 14 amino acids. CDR1 is SGHTS and CDR2 is YDEGEE in the germline V gene. The CDR3 DNA sequence: TGTGCCAGCAGTTGGCAAGCGGGAAACTATGGCTACACCTTC. Its protein product is CASSWQAGNYGYTF. The full variable domain, completed using reference TRBV5-8 and TRBJ1-2, is EAGVTQSPTHLIKTRGQQATLRCSPISGHTSVYWYQQALGLGLQFLLWYDEGEERNRGNFPPRFSGRQFPNYSSELNVNALELEDSALYLCASSWQAGNYGYTFGSGTRLTVV.

This chain connects TRBV7-2 to TRBJ2-5; 7 bases fit TRBD2. CDR1 SGHTA and CDR2 FQGNSA come from the germline V gene. The V gene end was trimmed by 5 bases and the J gene end by 5 bases; junction bases not matched to a gene: 5. The CDR3 runs 13 residues. CDR3 region: CASSAGLEETQYF. In DNA, the CDR3 is TGTGCCAGCAGCGCCGGACTAGAGGAGACCCAGTACTTC. Looking up the rest from reference TRBV7-2 and TRBJ2-5 gives the full variable domain: GAGVSQSPSNKVTEKGKDVELRCDPISGHTALYWYRQSLGQGLEFLIYFQGNSAPDKSGLPSDRFSAERTGGSVSTLTIQRTQQEDSAVYLCASSAGLEETQYFGPGTRLLVL.

The rearrangement uses TRBV30 and TRBJ2-3; weak D call: TRBD1 (5 bases). Germline V gives CDR1 GTSNPN, CDR2 SVGIG (reference sequence). Trimming stripped 5 bases from V and 2 bases from J, with 8 bases between. The CDR3 contains 12 residues. DNA of the CDR3: TGTGCCTGGGACAGACTCACAGATACGCAGTATTTT. This sequence encodes CAWDRLTDTQYF.

This clone was observed a handful of times. J is TRBJ2-7 and V is TRBV6-5, with 11 positions matching TRBD2. This CDR3 is built from 15 residues. Germline values: CDR1 MNHEY, CDR2 SVGAGI. J was trimmed by 6 bases and V by 0 bases; bases with no gene match: 4. CDR3 amino acids: CASSYSGTSGFEQYF. CDR3 in DNA: TGTGCCAGCAGTTACTCTGGGACTAGCGGTTTCGAGCAGTACTTC.

The CDR3 nucleotides are TGTGCCAGCAGTTTAGTTAGCTCTGGAAACACCATATATTTT. Translated: CASSLVSSGNTIYF. The V and J genes are TRBV28 and TRBJ1-3; D not resolved. Deletions cut 2 bases from V and 0 bases from J, with 5 bases between. The CDR3 totals 14 residues. The germline V gene has CDR1 MDHEN and CDR2 SYDVKM.

The chain carries TRBV7-8 and TRBJ2-7; 8 bases are shared with TRBD2. The V gene end was trimmed by 6 bases and the J gene end by 2 bases; junction bases not matched to a gene: 9. This CDR3 comprises 15 residues. The germline gives CDR1 SGHVS, CDR2 FQNEAQ. This chain's CDR3 is CASRQTSGSTYEQYF. CDR3 nucleotides: TGTGCCAGCAGACAAACTAGCGGTTCAACCTACGAGCAGTACTTC.

This clone has only a few counts. This chain connects TRBV27 to TRBJ1-1; D gene ambiguous. The V and J ends lost 7 bases and 6 bases respectively, with 9 bases between them. CDR3 size: 11 residues. CDR1 is MNHEY and CDR2 is SMNVEV in the germline V gene (reference sequence). CDR3 DNA sequence: TGTGCCAGCACGTACTTGTCTGAAGCTTTCTTT. It specifies CASTYLSEAFF.

This clone has only a few counts. The rearrangement joins TRBV7-9 to TRBJ2-7, with TRBD1 identical over 8 bases. Per germline, CDR1 SEHNR and CDR2 FQNEAQ (reference sequence). The CDR3 covers 15 residues. Trimming cost V 3 bases and J 2 bases; bases outside gene matches: 6. The DNA for the CDR3 is TGTGCCAGCAGCTTCCCAGGGGGCCGGGCCTACGAGCAGTACTTC. Translated, it gives CASSFPGGRAYEQYF.

This clone came up a few times. The rearrangement joins TRBV5-6 to TRBJ2-5; 11 positions agree with TRBD2. The J segment lost 1 base and the V segment lost 2 bases, leaving 4 bases of the junction unmatched. Per the germline V gene, CDR1 is SGHDT and CDR2 is YYEEEE. The length of the CDR3 is 16 residues. The chain's CDR3 is CASSFLAGGLQETQYF. CDR3 bases: TGTGCCAGCAGCTTTCTAGCGGGAGGACTCCAAGAGACCCAGTACTTC.

This clone came up a few times. The J gene is TRBJ2-5, the V gene TRBV7-2, with a weak D call TRBD2 (5 bases). V was pared by 5 bases and J by 2 bases, with 12 bases between. This CDR3 spans 14 amino acids. Looked up from germline, CDR1 is SGHTA and CDR2 is FQGNSA. CDR3 in DNA: TGTGCCAGCAGCCCCCTTGGGAGACAAGAGACCCAGTACTTC. Its protein product is CASSPLGRQETQYF. The full variable domain, completed using reference TRBV7-2 and TRBJ2-5, is GAGVSQSPSNKVTEKGKDVELRCDPISGHTALYWYRQSLGQGLEFLIYFQGNSAPDKSGLPSDRFSAERTGGSVSTLTIQRTQQEDSAVYLCASSPLGRQETQYFGPGTRLLVL.

The chain employs TRBV2 and TRBJ1-5; the D is unclear. This CDR3 is built from 16 residues. V was clipped by 1 base and J by 0 bases, with 10 bases between them. Germline values: CDR1 SNHLY, CDR2 FYNNEI. The CDR3 DNA reads TGTGCCAGCAGTGAAGGTCGGTATTATAGCAATCAGCCCCAGCATTTT. Protein product: CASSEGRYYSNQPQHF.

The chain has TRBV9 and TRBJ2-1; D might be TRBD1 (6 bases). V was clipped by 4 bases and J by 8 bases, with 22 bases between them. The CDR3 spans 16 residues. Germline V gene lookup returns CDR1 SGDLS and CDR2 YYNGEE. CDR3 sequence (DNA): TGTGCCAGCAGCCCCAAGGGTGCAGGGGTATTACATGAGCAGTTCTTC. Amino acids: CASSPKGAGVLHEQFF.

V gene TRBV5-1 combines with J gene TRBJ1-1; no clear D gene. The CDR3 loop spans 13 amino acids. The V gene lost 4 bases and the J gene lost 1 base, with 8 bases spanning the gap. CDR1 is SGHRS and CDR2 is YFSETQ in the germline V gene. The DNA of the CDR3 is TGCGCCAGCAGCATAGACACGAACACTGAAGCTTTCTTT. It specifies CASSIDTNTEAFF.

V is TRBV30 and J is TRBJ2-2; 7 bases are a match to TRBD1. With V trimmed by 8 bases and J by 6 bases, 9 bases remained unmatched. CDR1 and CDR2 from the germline V gene are GTSNPN and SVGIG (reference sequence). CDR3 size: 13 residues. The CDR3 spells CAHEGRGSGELFF. CDR3 nucleotide sequence: TGTGCCCATGAGGGCAGGGGGTCCGGGGAGCTGTTTTTT.

The rearrangement uses TRBV9 and TRBJ2-3; a weak D match, TRBD2 (5 bases). There are 15 residues in the CDR3. The V end was cut by 4 bases, the J end by 4 bases, with 16 bases between. Germline V gene data show CDR1 as SGDLS and CDR2 as YYNGEE. The CDR3 region has the DNA TGTGCCAGCAGCCTGGAGGCCGACACGGCAGATACGCAGTATTTT. It specifies CASSLEADTADTQYF. The entire variable domain, with the rest obtained from reference TRBV9 and TRBJ2-3, is as follows: DSGVTQTPKHLITATGQRVTLRCSPRSGDLSVYWYQQSLDQGLQFLIQYYNGEERAKGNILERFSAQQFPDLHSELNLSSLELGDSALYFCASSLEADTADTQYFGPGTRLTVL.

There are a few counts of this clone. The V and J genes are TRBV27 and TRBJ2-7; perhaps TRBD1 as D (6 bases). The CDR3 runs 14 residues. Trimming removed 4 bases at V and 4 bases at J, with 14 bases between. CDR1 and CDR2 from the germline V gene are MNHEY and SMNVEV (reference sequence). The CDR3 region is CASSSLDRNYEQYF. The CDR3, as DNA: TGTGCCAGCAGTTCTTTGGACAGAAATTACGAGCAGTACTTC.

V is TRBV6-4 and J is TRBJ2-2, with D maybe TRBD2 (6 bases). Germline V gene lookup returns CDR1 MRHNA and CDR2 SNTAGT. V lost 8 bases and J lost 4, with 20 bases in between. The CDR3 length is 16 residues. CDR3 nucleotides: TGTGCCAGCGCTCCGGGAGCCGAGTCGAGCACCGGGGAGCTGTTTTTT. Translated: CASAPGAESSTGELFF.

The J gene is TRBJ1-4, the V gene TRBV30; 7 nucleotides align to TRBD1. The CDR3 is 15 residues long. J lost 1 base, V lost 3 bases, and 5 bases had no gene match. The V gene's germline CDR1 is GTSNPN and CDR2 SVGIG (reference sequence). In DNA, the CDR3 is TGTGCCTGGAGATACTCAGGGGGAACTAATGAAAAACTGTTTTTT. It yields the protein CAWRYSGGTNEKLFF.

The rearrangement uses TRBV7-6 and TRBJ2-5; no definite D call. CDR1 and CDR2 (germline): SGHVS, FNYEAQ. Trimming cost V 5 bases and J 2 bases, with 12 bases left between them. This CDR3 has 14 residues. The CDR3 reads CASSPSSPQETQYF. Written as DNA, the CDR3 is TGTGCCAGCAGCCCATCGAGCCCACAAGAGACCCAGTACTTC.